The clone carrying this T cell receptor beta chain came up a few times. No antigen is known for it. The table came from immunoSEQ multiplex PCR; TCRdb's copy has only in-frame clones and leaves some out. This table has 150,000 to 250,000 clones, roughly nine tenths appearing once. The germline gives CDR1 SGHTA, CDR2 FQGTGA. V lost 5 bases and J 1 base, leaving 14 bases between the germline ends. The length of the CDR3 is 15 residues. The sample is drawn from a study of T cell responses to AZD1222 COVID-19 vaccine. Overall study results and limits: AZD1222 recipients seropositive at baseline numbered only six or seven. In a largely white British group with more females than males, clonal diversity was possibly underestimated.

This sequence joins TRBV7-3 and TRBJ1-1; D possibly corresponds to TRBD1 (5 bases). Specimen: peripheral blood, collected 28 days after the second AZD1222 dose. The sequence derives from an adult who received the AZD1222 COVID-19 vaccine. CDR3 DNA: TGTGCCAGCAGCCTTATGGGGCACCAGAACACTGAAGCTTTCTTT. It codes for CASSLMGHQNTEAFF. The full variable domain, with the rest looked up from reference TRBV7-3 and TRBJ1-1, is GAGVSQTPSNKVTEKGKYVELRCDPISGHTALYWYRQSLGQGPEFLIYFQGTGAADDSGLPNDRFFAVRPEGSVSTLKIQRTERGDSAVYLCASSLMGHQNTEAFFGQGTRLTVV.